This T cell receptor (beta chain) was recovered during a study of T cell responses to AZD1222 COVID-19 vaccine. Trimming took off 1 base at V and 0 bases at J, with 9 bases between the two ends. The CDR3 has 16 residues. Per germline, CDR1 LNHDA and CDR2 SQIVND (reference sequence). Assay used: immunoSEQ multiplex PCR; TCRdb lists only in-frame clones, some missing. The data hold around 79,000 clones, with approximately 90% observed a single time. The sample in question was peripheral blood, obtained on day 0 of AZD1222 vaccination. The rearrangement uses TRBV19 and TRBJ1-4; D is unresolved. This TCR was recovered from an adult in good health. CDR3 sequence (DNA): TGTGCCAGTAGTATAGGGCTCCATGCAACTAATGAAAAACTGTTTTTT. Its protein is CASSIGLHATNEKLFF.